This T cell receptor (beta chain) was captured by sequencing in a study of T cell repertoires in cytomegalovirus infection. Study-level information: Indicated by public TCR beta signatures were CMV infection and matching HLA type. Whole-study results and caveats: HLA-C-restricted TCR beta clonotypes specific for CMV led the ex vivo response.

Germline V gene lookup returns CDR1 SGHTA and CDR2 FQGNSA. V shed 4 bases, J shed 0 bases, and the junction held 7 bases outside the gene matches. The length of the CDR3 is 16 residues. Using its own MiXCR run on the reads, TCRdb lists one record per CDR3 protein. The sample holds 160,000 or so distinct CDR3 sequences, less than 25% seen once. This clonotype was counted many times. Its specificity is not known. Sequencing input: PBMCs. The chain has TRBV7-2 and TRBJ2-3; 7 bases map to TRBD1. The source is a human donor in good health (CMV status not recorded). Some clones in this sample may be carry-over from other donors' samples. The CDR3 spells CASSSPDRTSTDTQYF. CDR3 DNA: TGTGCCAGCAGCTCCCCGGACAGGACCAGCACAGATACGCAGTATTTT. Using reference TRBV7-2 and TRBJ2-3 for the parts outside the CDR3, the full variable domain is GAGVSQSPSNKVTEKGKDVELRCDPISGHTALYWYRQSLGQGLEFLIYFQGNSAPDKSGLPSDRFSAERTGGSVSTLTIQRTQQEDSAVYLCASSSPDRTSTDTQYFGPGTRLTVL.